One and the same sample provided the 15 T cell receptor beta chains below, sequenced in a study of radiotherapy plus CTLA-4 blockade in lung cancer listed by TCRdb under 2018. The library was made by the immunoSEQ multiplex PCR assay. The table comes from immuneACCESS by way of TCRdb, which keeps in-frame sequences with V and J called. Part of the clones is missing from these tables; in studies checked, under half for an unresolved V gene and the rest for unknown reasons. The sample table records roughly 90,000 clones; 55% to 75% of these occur just once. The ten largest clones take up more than 13% of the sample. This sample comprised peripheral blood, obtained from a patient treated with radiotherapy plus ipilimumab. Every receptor here comes from a human donor with non-small cell lung cancer that progressed on radiotherapy plus ipilimumab.

V is TRBV7-8 and J is TRBJ2-1; D tentatively fits TRBD1 or TRBD2 (5 bases each). Per germline, CDR1 SGHVS and CDR2 FQNEAQ. Trimming took off 2 bases at V and 0 bases at J, with 11 bases between the two ends. There are 16 residues in the CDR3. CDR3 in DNA: TGTGCCAGCAGCTTAAGGGGTGGGAGCTCCTACAATGAGCAGTTCTTC. This encodes CASSLRGGSSYNEQFF.

The chain combines TRBV6-6 with TRBJ1-4; 7 bases are a match to TRBD1. There are 13 residues in the CDR3. Germline V gives CDR1 MNHNY, CDR2 SVGAGI (reference sequence). The V and J ends lost 4 bases and 8 bases, in that order; junction bases with no gene match: 4. The CDR3 coding sequence is TGTGCCAGCAGTTGGGGACAGCGGGAAAAACTGTTTTTT. It translates to CASSWGQREKLFF.

This chain connects TRBV5-1 to TRBJ2-1, with D unresolved. Trimming shortened V by 0 bases and J by 7 bases, and 8 bases separated the two germline ends. CDR3 size: 13 residues. Germline CDR1 reads SGHRS; CDR2 reads YFSETQ. The CDR3 reads CASSLDHRNEQFF. CDR3 nucleotides: TGCGCCAGCAGCTTGGATCACCGAAATGAGCAGTTCTTC.

V gene TRBV7-9 combines with J gene TRBJ2-1, with 10 bases aligning to TRBD2. Germline V lookup: CDR1 SEHNR, CDR2 FQNEAQ (reference sequence). The length of the CDR3 is 16 residues. V lost 5 bases to trimming and J lost 6 bases; unmatched junction nucleotides: 10. DNA of the CDR3: TGTGCCAGCAGCGCGTCTAGCGGGAGCCCCTCCAATGAGCAGTTCTTC. Its translation: CASSASSGSPSNEQFF.

This clone was seen a handful of times. The chain couples TRBV11-2 to TRBJ2-1, with D possibly being TRBD1 or TRBD2 (5 bases each). This CDR3 contains 14 residues. Germline CDR1 and CDR2: SGHAT and FQNNGV. V dropped 5 bases and J dropped 6 bases, with 14 bases sitting between them. The CDR3 DNA reads as TGTGCCAGCAGCCCGCCCTTTGGGGGCAATGAGCAGTTCTTC. This translates into CASSPPFGGNEQFF.

J is TRBJ2-1 and V is TRBV7-3, with 10 nucleotides matching TRBD2. The CDR3 consists of 16 residues. Germline CDR1 reads SGHTA; CDR2 reads FQGTGA. Unmatched junction bases numbered 11, after V lost 5 bases and J lost 7 bases. CDR3 amino acids: CASSPTGTSDMNEQFF. The CDR3 region has the DNA TGTGCCAGCAGCCCTACCGGGACTAGCGATATGAATGAGCAGTTCTTC. The complete variable domain, with remaining parts taken from reference TRBV7-3 and TRBJ2-1, reads GAGVSQTPSNKVTEKGKYVELRCDPISGHTALYWYRQSLGQGPEFLIYFQGTGAADDSGLPNDRFFAVRPEGSVSTLKIQRTERGDSAVYLCASSPTGTSDMNEQFFGPGTRLTVL.

The chain recombines TRBV2 with TRBJ2-7, with TRBD2 identical over 9 bases. The germline CDR1 and CDR2 sequences are SNHLY and FYNNEI. The ends lost 3 bases at V and 0 bases at J; junction bases unmatched: 6. CDR3 length: 16 residues. The CDR3 nucleotides are TGTGCCAGCAGTGAGAAACTAGCGGGTCTCTCCTACGAGCAGTACTTC. Translation: CASSEKLAGLSYEQYF.

V and J are TRBV7-9 and TRBJ1-2, with no clear D. The ends were cut back, 3 bases at V and 0 bases at J, with 8 bases in the middle. The CDR3 extends over 14 amino acids. Germline loops: CDR1 SEHNR, CDR2 FQNEAQ (reference sequence). As DNA, the CDR3 is TGTGCCAGCAGCTTCGACGGAGCTAACTATGGCTACACCTTC. It is translated as CASSFDGANYGYTF.

The chain carries TRBV27 and TRBJ2-3, with D possibly called TRBD1 or TRBD2 (5 bases each). Germline values: CDR1 MNHEY, CDR2 SMNVEV (reference sequence). The CDR3 covers 16 residues. V was pared by 6 bases and J by 0 bases, with 16 bases between. The CDR3 DNA reads as TGTGCCAGCAGCCCGGACTGGGGCCAGAGCACAGATACGCAGTATTTT. Its protein product is CASSPDWGQSTDTQYF.

The CDR3 region has the DNA TGTGCCAGCAGTCCGGGACAGGGGATGGTTCAGCCCCAGCATTTT. It codes for CASSPGQGMVQPQHF. The chain recombines TRBV28 with TRBJ1-5, with 10 bases aligning to TRBD1. The CDR3 contains 15 residues. The germline gives CDR1 MDHEN, CDR2 SYDVKM. Losses at the gene ends were 5 bases for V and 6 bases for J; bases not matched to a gene: 7. The full variable domain, completed using reference TRBV28 and TRBJ1-5, is DVKVTQSSRYLVKRTGEKVFLECVQDMDHENMFWYRQDPGLGLRLIYFSYDVKMKEKGDIPEGYSVSREKKERFSLILESASTNQTSMYLCASSPGQGMVQPQHFGDGTRLSIL.

The V gene is TRBV5-1, the J gene TRBJ2-4; TRBD1 matches at 8 bases. Germline CDR1 SGHRS, CDR2 YFSETQ. Trimming at V came to 6 bases and at J to 9 bases, leaving 8 bases not matched to a gene. This CDR3 is 13 amino acids long. The CDR3 sequence: CASTLDRGGIQYF. The CDR3 DNA sequence: TGCGCCAGCACCCTCGACAGGGGAGGCATTCAGTACTTC.

This clone has just one count. The chain combines TRBV4-2 with TRBJ1-3; D is undetermined. Germline V gene data show CDR1 as LGHNA and CDR2 as YNFKEQ. V was trimmed by 3 bases and J by 3 bases, leaving 9 bases between them. The CDR3 contains 14 residues. DNA for the CDR3: TGTGCCAGCAGCCACGAGGGTGGTGGAAACACCATATATTTT. This encodes CASSHEGGGNTIYF.

This chain links TRBV27 with TRBJ2-5; either TRBD1 or TRBD2 may supply D (6 bases each). Germline CDR1 MNHEY, CDR2 SMNVEV (reference sequence). The CDR3 is 14 residues long. Trimming cost V 5 bases and J 5 bases, with 15 bases left between them. Here the CDR3 reads CASSPRGVRETQYF. In DNA, the CDR3 is TGTGCCAGCAGTCCAAGGGGGGTTCGTGAGACCCAGTACTTC.

The J gene is TRBJ1-6, the V gene TRBV7-8, with a weak D call TRBD1 (6 bases). Trimming stripped 4 bases from V and 5 bases from J, with 21 bases between. CDR1 is SGHVS, CDR2 FQNEAQ, per germline. The CDR3 contains 18 residues. In nucleotides, the CDR3 is TGTGCCAGCAGCTCCTGGGGGGGGCGAGAAGGCCATAATTCACCCCTCCACTTT. The encoded protein is CASSSWGGREGHNSPLHF.

The V and J genes are TRBV5-4 and TRBJ2-3; 8 bases are a match to TRBD2. Germline loops: CDR1 SGHNT, CDR2 YYREEE (reference sequence). The trim removed 10 bases at V and 5 bases at J, leaving 12 bases unmatched. The CDR3 is made up of 14 amino acids. The CDR3 here is CAYLTGGAGDTQYF. CDR3 coding DNA: TGTGCCTACCTTACCGGGGGGGCTGGAGATACGCAGTATTTT.